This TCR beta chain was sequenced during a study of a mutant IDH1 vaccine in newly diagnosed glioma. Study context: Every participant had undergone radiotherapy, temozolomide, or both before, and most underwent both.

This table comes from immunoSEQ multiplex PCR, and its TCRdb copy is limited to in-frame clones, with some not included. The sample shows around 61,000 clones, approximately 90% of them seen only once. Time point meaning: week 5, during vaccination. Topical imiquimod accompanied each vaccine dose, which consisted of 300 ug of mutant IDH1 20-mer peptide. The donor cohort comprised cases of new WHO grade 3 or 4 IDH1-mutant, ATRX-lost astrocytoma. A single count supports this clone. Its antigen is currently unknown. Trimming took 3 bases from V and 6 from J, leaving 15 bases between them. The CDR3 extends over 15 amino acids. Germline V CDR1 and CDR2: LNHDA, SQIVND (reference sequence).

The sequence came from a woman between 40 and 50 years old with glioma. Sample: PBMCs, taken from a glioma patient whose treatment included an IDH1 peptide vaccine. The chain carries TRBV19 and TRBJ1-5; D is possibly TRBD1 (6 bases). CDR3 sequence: CASSIRQGFTQPQHF. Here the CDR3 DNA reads TGTGCCAGTAGTATCCGCCAGGGGTTCACTCAGCCCCAGCATTTT.